This T cell receptor (beta chain) was captured by sequencing in a study of cytotoxic CD8 clonotypes in ibrutinib-treated CLL (dated by TCRdb to the early 2020s). In terms of the full investigation: The cohort included about 15 treatment-naive and roughly ten relapsed/refractory patients; 17 were IGHV unmutated. Partial responses were observed in roughly 24 patients and complete responses in 2; after a median follow-up of around 68 months, remission was maintained in 15 or so patients and progression was observed in approximately twelve. The response samples were drawn at a median of around eleven months into treatment, with a range of roughly 6 to 36 months. On average, each sample yielded around 270,000 productive templates and 85,000 to 95,000 productive rearrangements. Longitudinal samples were available for about 30% of the roughly 86 trial participants. Cryopreserved peripheral blood mononuclear cells were obtained before treatment, at response, and at either sustained remission or disease progression. Every remission and progressive disease sample was obtained while ibrutinib was still being received by the patients.

Turning to this clone: Its antigen target is currently unknown. Base qualities are missing; no much larger clone stands one base away.

Per the germline V gene (reference sequence), PRHDT is the CDR1 and FYEKMQ is the CDR2. V and J are truncated by 10 bases and 4 bases respectively, leaving an intervening sequence of 13 bases. Reading from cysteine to phenylalanine, the CDR3 counts 13 amino acids. Only CDR3 DNA is held: 39 bases, read in frame from base 1. Results and caveats for the whole study, not just this receptor: Public clonotypes were found to be uncommon and were observed to contract or remain stable during treatment; the increase in clonality was shown to reflect expansion of private clonotypes at ibrutinib response. Lymph node repertoires were not examined, and the timing of sampling was not matched between patients in sustained remission and those whose disease progressed. Baseline clonality exceeded that of age-matched healthy donors and correlated strongly with circulating CD8+ T-cell counts. At ibrutinib response clonality went up, during sustained remission it held steady, and at progression it dropped back toward baseline.

In light of the paper, this sample's time point label describes: progressive disease on ibrutinib. Roughly 2 micrograms of genomic DNA were extracted from cryopreserved PBMCs for TCR beta library preparation. Longitudinal blood samples from CLL patients on ibrutinib monotherapy underwent high-throughput TCR beta sequencing. The patients were enrolled in a single-center, open-label phase 2 trial of ibrutinib monotherapy. On a MiSeq, deep resolution sequencing aimed for a depth between 1 in 1 million and 1 in 200,000 T cells, with each clonotype covered approximately 9.8x on average. The immunoSEQ hsTCRB Kit was used to generate the TCR beta libraries. Under the source paper's analysis protocol: The data were analyzed with ImmunoSEQ Analyzer and ImmunoSEQ Data Assistant, and V, D and J gene assignments followed IMGT definitions. Clonality, which ranges from 0 to 1, was calculated by subtracting the normalized Shannon entropy of productive rearrangement frequencies from one. Only overrepresented clonotypes making up at least 0.05% of the repertoire of each patient were included in the public clonotype analysis. Some 13 age-matched healthy donor repertoires from immuneACCESS served as clonality controls. Here the immuneACCESS table is served through TCRdb, limited to in-frame sequences with V and J called. Missing clones are a known gap in these copies; in checked studies unresolved V genes cover under half, and the rest lacks a known reason. Clone size and V and J calls were adopted from that table, with D and trimming inferred from the DNA. The sample profile shows approximately 67,000 clones; more than 75% of them were found once. The leading ten clones occupy 7.5% to 8% of the sample.

The sample here was PBMCs, taken at disease progression, from a patient treated with ibrutinib. The TCR sequence derives from a human donor with chronic lymphocytic leukemia. The chain employs TRBV13 and TRBJ2-2; the D segment could be TRBD1, given 6 matching bases. The CDR3 reads as follows: CANIDRPTGELFF. The DNA sequence is as follows: TGTGCCAACATAGACAGGCCCACCGGGGAGCTGTTTTTT. With all but the CDR3 taken from the reference TRBV13 and TRBJ2-2 genes, the full variable domain is: AAGVIQSPRHLIKEKRETATLKCYPIPRHDTVYWYQQGPGQDPQFLISFYEKMQSDKGSIPDRFSAQQFSDYHSELNMSSLELGDSALYFCANIDRPTGELFFGEGSRLTVL.